This T cell receptor beta chain was profiled in a study of blood T cell repertoires in COVID-19. Study information: COVID-19 samples, acute and convalescent, were from the United States, Italy and Spain. T cells, B-cell-depleted T cells, or PBMCs provided the cDNA or gDNA that served as material.

The CDR3 spans 16 residues. J gave up 3 bases and V 5 bases, and 10 bases lay outside the gene matches. Germline loops: CDR1 SEHNR, CDR2 FQNEAQ (reference sequence). Under the authors' procedure: Estimated nucleated cell counts came from reference gene primer amplification. Only in-frame clones appear in the TCRdb table, and some are missing; sequencing was by immunoSEQ multiplex PCR. The V and J calls and clone size were taken over from that table, and D and trimming were inferred from the DNA. The table lists fewer than 65,000 clones, around 88% of them singletons. The clonotype comes from a man aged 55 to 70 with acute or convalescent COVID-19. The sequenced sample consisted of peripheral blood. J is TRBJ2-3 and V is TRBV7-9; 8 bases agree with TRBD2. This CDR3 reads CASSDTSGGQTDTQYF. The CDR3, as DNA: TGTGCCAGCAGCGATACCTCGGGGGGGCAGACAGATACGCAGTATTTT.